A selection of T cell receptor beta chains follows, all from one sample in a study of response to subunit inactivated influenza vaccine. One entry per CDR3 protein results from TCRdb running MiXCR on the RT-PCR reads. This sample carries 500,000 to 600,000 distinct CDR3 sequences, roughly 10% of them seen once, and the ten largest clones take about 10%. The same specimen was also included in a second study, on T cells expressing NK-cell markers.

Sample: PBMCs from blood, taken on the day of vaccination. These receptors were obtained from a man in his forties or fifties who received an inactivated influenza vaccine. Both conserved end residues are part of each CDR3. A D gene is named only where the DNA matches it firmly. For some rows the clone size is stated as once, few or many, or as a class when expanded; others skip it.

-	TRBJ1-2	few	TRBV12-3/TRBV12-4	13	CASSLGSSVGYTF	TGTGCCAGCAGTTTAGGGAGCTCGGTAGGCTACACCTTC
-	TRBJ2-7	many	TRBV12-3/TRBV12-4	13	CASSKNQGLGQYF	TGTGCCAGCAGTAAAAATCAGGGGCTTGGGCAGTACTTC
-	TRBJ1-6	-	TRBV7-9	13	CASSLDSLTPLHF	TGTGCCAGCAGCTTAGACAGTTTGACACCCCTCCACTTT
TRBD1	TRBJ2-7	-	TRBV6-1	14	CASSGGQIGYEQYF	TGTGCCAGCAGTGGGGGACAGATTGGCTACGAGCAGTACTTC
-	TRBJ1-2	few	TRBV6-1	12	CASSELWSGYTF	TGTGCCAGCAGTGAATTGTGGTCTGGCTACACCTTC
-	TRBJ1-2	-	TRBV28	15	CASSLYQTSRGGYTF	TGTGCCAGCAGTTTATACCAGACCTCTCGGGGTGGCTACACCTTC
TRBD1	TRBJ2-5	-	TRBV12-3/TRBV12-4	13	CASRGQGRETQYF	TGTGCCAGCAGGGGACAGGGACGAGAGACCCAGTACTTC
-	TRBJ2-3	-	TRBV3-1	14	CASSPNIYADTQYF	TGTGCCAGCAGTCCTAATATATACGCAGATACGCAGTATTTT
TRBD1	TRBJ2-1	many	TRBV10-3	16	CAISGGTGKNYNEQFF	TGTGCCATCAGTGGGGGGACAGGTAAAAATTACAATGAGCAGTTCTTC
TRBD1	TRBJ2-5	few	TRBV29-1	13	CSVGQGAQETQYF	TGCAGCGTTGGACAGGGGGCCCAAGAGACCCAGTACTTC
TRBD2	TRBJ2-5	-	TRBV2	15	CASKGLAGVLETQYF	TGTGCCAGCAAGGGACTAGCGGGAGTGTTGGAGACCCAGTACTTC
-	TRBJ2-7	few	TRBV10-3	10	CAAGLDEQYF	TGTGCCGCCGGGTTGGACGAGCAGTACTTC
TRBD1	TRBJ2-7	few	TRBV6-2/TRBV6-3	19	CASSFHLGPSTGSAYEQYF	TGTGCCAGCAGTTTCCACTTGGGGCCCTCGACAGGGTCTGCCTACGAGCAGTACTTC
TRBD2	TRBJ2-1	few	TRBV12-3/TRBV12-4	18	CASSPYRLAGALYNEQFF	TGTGCCAGCAGTCCGTACCGACTAGCGGGAGCCCTATACAATGAGCAGTTCTTC
-	TRBJ2-7	many	TRBV4-3	18	CASSLSRWGGFNTYEQYF	TGCGCCAGCAGCCTTAGCCGGTGGGGGGGCTTTAATACCTACGAGCAGTACTTC